Listed below are T cell receptor beta chains from one sample, sequenced in a study of cytomegalovirus exposure and HLA in healthy donors. Sequencing was performed with immunoSEQ multiplex PCR; in TCRdb, only in-frame clones are kept and a portion is missing. The table lists some 160,000 clones, more than 75% of them singletons, with 2.5% to 3% in the top ten. The specimen sequenced was PBMCs. These receptors came from a man between 18 and 35 years old in good health and CMV-seronegative. The conserved cysteine and the conserved F or W are not part of the CDR3 here. Fields, in order: V gene, J gene, clone size, CDR3 protein. Not every row has a clone size; where given, it reads once, few, many or a size class.

>TRBV6-5|TRBJ1-3|-
ASRRQGHGNTIY
>TRBV7-9|TRBJ1-1|-
ASSLALPDRAF
>TRBV12-5|TRBJ2-5|-
ASGLETGTGGRETQY
>TRBV27|TRBJ1-4|-
ASSLEATNEKLF
>TRBV9|TRBJ2-1|-
ASSVPDYGYNEQF
>TRBV7-2|TRBJ2-1|-
ASSLGASGRSGNEQF
>TRBV19|TRBJ2-5|-
ASSPRGETQY
>TRBV5-8|TRBJ1-2|-
ASVYSGLIAGYT
>TRBV7-7|TRBJ2-2|-
ASRPGLGLSTGELF
>TRBV28|TRBJ2-1|-
ASSLARTSGSSNEQF
>TRBV4-1|TRBJ1-5|-
ASSQVPGQDQPQH
>TRBV28|TRBJ2-2|-
ASSFARLGTGELF
>TRBV7-9|TRBJ2-5|-
ASSFSSSGGLKTQY
>TRBV7-8|TRBJ1-5|-
ASSPTGLNQPQH
>TRBV6-5|TRBJ2-1|-
ASTGGGPYNEQF
>TRBV5-1|TRBJ2-1|once
ASSFRTSYNEQF
>TRBV5-4|TRBJ1-1|-
ASSLRTGSYEAF
>TRBV7-2|TRBJ2-5|-
ASSLVGTSSQETQY
>TRBV30|TRBJ1-6|once
AWIGQGAAFGDSPLH
>TRBV28|TRBJ2-7|-
RTGTGDSYEQY
>TRBV7-9|TRBJ2-5|-
ASSFTRDYQETQY
>TRBV6-1|TRBJ1-5|-
ASSENLPGQTNNQPQH
>TRBV6-1|TRBJ2-1|-
AIPIVGLALDEQF
>TRBV7-2|TRBJ1-5|-
ASSLDGQGWSYSNQPQH
>TRBV6-4|TRBJ1-2|once
ASSETGGGYGYT
>TRBV28|TRBJ1-5|-
ASRGGAAKPQH
>TRBV28|TRBJ2-1|-
ATRMEAGSYNEQF